The 6 T cell receptor beta chains below come from one sample, sequenced in a study of response to subunit inactivated influenza vaccine. TCRdb recomputed calls from the RT-PCR reads with MiXCR, one row per CDR3 protein. The profile covers 650,000 to 800,000 distinct CDR3 sequences, with around 20% appearing a single time and 11% taken by the ten largest. The sample in question was PBMCs from blood, obtained roughly 5 days after vaccination. These TCRs come from a man aged 50 or older who received an inactivated influenza vaccine.

This sequence joins TRBV9 and TRBJ2-7; 7 bases are a match to TRBD1. Looked up from germline, CDR1 is SGDLS and CDR2 is YYNGEE. This CDR3 contains 17 residues. Trimming cost V 4 bases and J 1 base; bases outside gene matches: 14. CDR3 residues: CASSTPRDSSYSYEQYF. DNA for the CDR3: TGTGCCAGCAGCACACCCCGGGACAGCTCATATTCCTACGAGCAGTACTTC.

This clonotype has more than one count but fewer than ten. The rearrangement joins TRBV20-1 to TRBJ2-2, with TRBD2 matching 7 bases. The V gene end was trimmed by 6 bases and the J gene end by 3 bases; junction bases not matched to a gene: 10. The CDR3 is 15 amino acids. Germline V lookup: CDR1 DFQATT, CDR2 SNEGSKA (reference sequence). CDR3 DNA: TGCAGTGCCAGCCAAGGGACTATACACACCGGGGAGCTGTTTTTT. This gives the protein CSASQGTIHTGELFF.

This clonotype was recorded a few times. This chain links TRBV7-8 with TRBJ1-2; the D is unclear. The CDR3 has 13 amino acids. Germline V CDR1 and CDR2: SGHVS, FQNEAQ. V was clipped by 4 bases and J by 5 bases, with 11 bases between them. As DNA, the CDR3 is TGTGCCAGCAGCTCAGCCATCCTGTATGGCTACACCTTC. This translates into CASSSAILYGYTF.

This chain joins TRBV4-3 and TRBJ2-2; D unresolved. The V end was cut by 3 bases, the J end by 5 bases, with 10 bases between. Germline CDR1 reads LGHNA; CDR2 reads YSLEER. This CDR3 has 14 residues. CDR3 sequence reads: CASSHPSLTGELFF. The DNA of the CDR3 is TGCGCCAGCAGCCATCCATCTTTAACCGGGGAGCTGTTTTTT.

Of note for this clonotype: A much bigger clone sits one base away, suggesting this may be a read error. The rearrangement links TRBV12-3 or TRBV12-4 to TRBJ2-7; 9 bases match TRBD2. V trimming: 6 bases; J trimming: 6 bases; junction bases outside the gene matches: 9. The CDR3 spans 14 residues. CDR3 amino acids: CASSPCSGGREQYF. CDR3 nucleotide sequence: TGTGCCAGCAGCCCCTGTAGCGGGGGTCGCGAGCAGTACTTC.

The gene calls are TRBV13 and TRBJ1-1, with 8 positions matching TRBD1. With 4 bases clipped from V and 8 bases from J, the junction kept 6 bases outside the gene matches. CDR3 length equals 13 residues. Germline V gene data show CDR1 as PRHDT and CDR2 as FYEKMQ (reference sequence). This CDR3 is CASSSRDRREAFF. CDR3 DNA: TGTGCCAGCAGCTCCCGGGACAGGAGAGAAGCTTTCTTT.